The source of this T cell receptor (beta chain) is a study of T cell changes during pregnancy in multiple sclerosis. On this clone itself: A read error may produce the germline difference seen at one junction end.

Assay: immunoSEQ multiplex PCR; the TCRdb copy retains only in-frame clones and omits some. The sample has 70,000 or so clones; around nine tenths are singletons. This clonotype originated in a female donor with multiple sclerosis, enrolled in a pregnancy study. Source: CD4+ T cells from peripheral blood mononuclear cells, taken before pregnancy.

The CDR3: CASSRRPAGGSDNEQFF. The CDR3 DNA follows: TGCGCCAGCAGCCGGCGTCCGGCGGGGGGCTCCGACAATGAGCAGTTCTTC. J is TRBJ2-1 and V is TRBV5-1; 8 bases align to TRBD2. The CDR3 covers 17 residues. Germline CDR1 SGHRS, CDR2 YFSETQ.